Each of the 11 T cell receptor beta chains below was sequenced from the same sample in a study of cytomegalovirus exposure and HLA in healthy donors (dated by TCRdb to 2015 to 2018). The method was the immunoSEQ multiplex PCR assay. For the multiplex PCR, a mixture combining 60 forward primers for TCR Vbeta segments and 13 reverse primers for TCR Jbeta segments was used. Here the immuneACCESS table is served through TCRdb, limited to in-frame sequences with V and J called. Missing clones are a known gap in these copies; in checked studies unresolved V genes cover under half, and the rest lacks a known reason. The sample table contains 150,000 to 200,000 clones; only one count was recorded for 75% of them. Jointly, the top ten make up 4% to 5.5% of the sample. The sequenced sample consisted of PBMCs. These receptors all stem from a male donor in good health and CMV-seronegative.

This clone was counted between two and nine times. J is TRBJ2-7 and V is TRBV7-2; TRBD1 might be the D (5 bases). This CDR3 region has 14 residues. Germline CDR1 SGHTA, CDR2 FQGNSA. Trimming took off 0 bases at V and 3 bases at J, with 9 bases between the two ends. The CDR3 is CASSLADIYYEQYF. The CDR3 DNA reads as TGTGCCAGCAGCTTAGCGGACATTTACTACGAGCAGTACTTC.

CDR3 protein: CASTLIAGEQFF. The CDR3 DNA is TGTGCCAGCACCCTGATAGCGGGAGAGCAGTTCTTC. The rearrangement links TRBV5-6 to TRBJ2-1, with 8 bases aligning to TRBD2. The CDR3 contains 12 residues. Germline V gives CDR1 SGHDT, CDR2 YYEEEE. V was clipped by 6 bases and J by 10 bases; unmatched bases: 6.

CDR3 residues: CASSQETAGGGDTQYF. CDR3 sequence (DNA): TGTGCCAGCAGCCAAGAGACAGCGGGGGGGGGAGATACGCAGTATTTT. The gene calls are TRBV4-2 and TRBJ2-3; TRBD2 agrees at 10 bases. The V gene's germline CDR1 is LGHNA and CDR2 YNFKEQ. V was clipped by 0 bases and J by 5 bases; unmatched bases: 5. The length of the CDR3 is 16 residues.

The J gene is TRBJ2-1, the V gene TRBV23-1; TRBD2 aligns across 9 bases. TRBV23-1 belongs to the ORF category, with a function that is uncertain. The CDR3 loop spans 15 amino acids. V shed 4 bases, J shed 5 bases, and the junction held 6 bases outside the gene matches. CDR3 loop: CASSRGGRGDNEQFF. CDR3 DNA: TGCGCCAGCAGTCGGGGCGGGAGGGGCGACAATGAGCAGTTCTTC.

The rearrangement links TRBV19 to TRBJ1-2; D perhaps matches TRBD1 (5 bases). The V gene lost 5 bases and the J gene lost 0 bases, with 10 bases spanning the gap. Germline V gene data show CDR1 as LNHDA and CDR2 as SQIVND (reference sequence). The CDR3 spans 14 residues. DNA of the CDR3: TGTGCCAGTAGTTCGGACATACCTAACTATGGCTACACCTTC. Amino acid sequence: CASSSDIPNYGYTF.

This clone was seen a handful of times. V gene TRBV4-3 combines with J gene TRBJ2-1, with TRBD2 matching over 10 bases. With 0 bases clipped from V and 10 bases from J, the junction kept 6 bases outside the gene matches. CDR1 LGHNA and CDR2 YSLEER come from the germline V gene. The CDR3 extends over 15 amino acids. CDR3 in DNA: TGCGCCAGCAGCCAAGATAGCGGGAGGCTAAAAGAGCAGTTCTTC. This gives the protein CASSQDSGRLKEQFF.

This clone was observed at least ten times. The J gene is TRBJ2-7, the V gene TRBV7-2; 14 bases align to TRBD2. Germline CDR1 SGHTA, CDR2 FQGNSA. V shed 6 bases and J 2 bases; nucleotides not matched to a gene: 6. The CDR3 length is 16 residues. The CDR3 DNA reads TGTGCCAGCAGGGGGACTAGCGGGAGTGTCCCCTACGAGCAGTACTTC. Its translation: CASRGTSGSVPYEQYF.

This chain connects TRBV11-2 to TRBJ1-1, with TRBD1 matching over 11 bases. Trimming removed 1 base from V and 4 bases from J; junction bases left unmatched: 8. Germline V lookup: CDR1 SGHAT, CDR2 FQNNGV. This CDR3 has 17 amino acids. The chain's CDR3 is CASSLGGQGVGITEAFF. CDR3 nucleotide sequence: TGTGCCAGCAGCTTAGGGGGACAGGGGGTCGGTATCACTGAAGCTTTCTTT.

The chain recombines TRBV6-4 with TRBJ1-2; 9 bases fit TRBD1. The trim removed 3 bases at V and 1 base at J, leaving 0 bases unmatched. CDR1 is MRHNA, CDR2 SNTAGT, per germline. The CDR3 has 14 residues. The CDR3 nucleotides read TGTGCCAGCAGTGAGGACAGGGGTAACTATGGCTACACCTTC. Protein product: CASSEDRGNYGYTF.

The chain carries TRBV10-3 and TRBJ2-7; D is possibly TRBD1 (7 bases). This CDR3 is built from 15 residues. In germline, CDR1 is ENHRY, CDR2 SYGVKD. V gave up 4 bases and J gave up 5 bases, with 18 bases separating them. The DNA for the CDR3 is TGTGCCATCAGTGGGGGAACAGGGGAGGTCCACGAGCAGTACTTC. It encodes CAISGGTGEVHEQYF.

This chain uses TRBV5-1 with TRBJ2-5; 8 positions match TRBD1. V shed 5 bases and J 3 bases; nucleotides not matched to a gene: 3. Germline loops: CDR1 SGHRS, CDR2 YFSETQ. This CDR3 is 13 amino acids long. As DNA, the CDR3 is TGCGCCAGCAGACGGGACAGGAAAGAGACCCAGTACTTC. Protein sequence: CASRRDRKETQYF.